This T cell receptor (beta chain) was sequenced during a study of T-cell reconstitution after alpha-beta-depleted transplantation in children (dated by TCRdb to 2016 to 2018). In terms of the full investigation: Using TCR repertoire profiling, the study quantitatively followed how T-cell immune reconstitution unfolded in children after TCRalphabeta/CD19-depleted allogeneic hematopoietic cell transplantation. Study-level results and caveats: About two months after transplant, the apparently early recovery of alphabetaT-cell counts reportedly depended on just several hundred clones that had expanded rapidly and came from non-depleted graft cells. The frequencies of hyperexpanded clones fell over the following months, and after one year, T-cell counts and TCRbeta diversity were mostly attributed to newly produced T cells. In some patients, high TCRbeta diversity at day 60 was attributed to recipient T cells and intrathymic progenitors that had survived conditioning.

CDR1 and CDR2 are read off the germline V gene as SGHTA and FQGNSA. V is cut by 2 bases and J by 6 bases, and the space between the germline ends is 14 bases. The CDR3 contains 15 residues, cysteine and phenylalanine counted. The CDR3 DNA has 45 bases and is translated from base 1. What this sample's treatment or condition label stands for: allogeneic hematopoietic cell transplantation with graft depleted of TCRalphabeta T cells and CD19 B cells. The transplant recipients were children given TCRalphabeta/CD19-depleted allogeneic hematopoietic cell grafts. With regard to this clonotype: This receptor's antigen is unknown. No much larger clone exists at a distance of one base, and base qualities are not known.

The library was built by means of PCR. TCRdb records Illumina HiSeq 2500 as the sequencer. Molecular barcoding was employed in the preparation of TCR libraries, with unique molecular identifiers being used to normalize TCRbeta repertoire quantification. TCRdb reworked the public reads: Q25 trimming with fastp, MiXCR clone assembly, productive beta chains retained. All rows with the same CDR3 protein become a single entry with the most common DNA and genes. The sample yields fewer than 750,000 distinct CDR3 sequences; 27% were counted once. The top ten clonotypes cover 35% to 40% of the sample. The clonotype was recovered from a boy under two years old with Wiskott-Aldrich syndrome, due to receive a stem cell transplant. The chain is encoded by TRBV7-2 joined to TRBJ2-1; the D gene remains uncertain. The sequencing used PBMCs, collected before TCRalphabeta/CD19-depleted stem cell transplant. The DNA is as follows: TGTGCCAGCAGCTTAAGGATTTGGGCGCCCAATGAGCAGTTCTTC. Translation gives CASSLRIWAPNEQFF.